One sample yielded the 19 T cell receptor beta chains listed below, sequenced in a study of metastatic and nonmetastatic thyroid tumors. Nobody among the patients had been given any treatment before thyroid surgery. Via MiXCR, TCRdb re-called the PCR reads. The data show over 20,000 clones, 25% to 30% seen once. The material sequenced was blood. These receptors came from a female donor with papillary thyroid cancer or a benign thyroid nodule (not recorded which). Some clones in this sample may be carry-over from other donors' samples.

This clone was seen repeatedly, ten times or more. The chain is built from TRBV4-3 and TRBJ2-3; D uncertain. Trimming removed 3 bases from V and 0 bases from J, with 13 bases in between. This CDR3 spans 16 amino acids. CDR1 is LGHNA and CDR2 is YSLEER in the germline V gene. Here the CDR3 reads CASSQDSRPSTDTQYF. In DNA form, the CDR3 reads TGCGCCAGCAGCCAGGATAGCCGACCTAGCACAGATACGCAGTATTTT.

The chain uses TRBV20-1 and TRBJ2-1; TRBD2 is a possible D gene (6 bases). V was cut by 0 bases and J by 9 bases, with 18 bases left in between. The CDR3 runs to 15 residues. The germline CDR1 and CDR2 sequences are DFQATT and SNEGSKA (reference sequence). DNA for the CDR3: TGCAGTGCTAGAGATCGGCGCGGGATAGGTGGTGAGCAGTTCTTC. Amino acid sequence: CSARDRRGIGGEQFF.

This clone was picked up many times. CDR3 loop: CASGTVNTEAFF. CDR3 nucleotides: TGTGCCAGCGGGACAGTGAACACTGAAGCTTTCTTT. The chain links TRBV6-1 to TRBJ1-1; TRBD1 matches at 7 bases. The trim removed 8 bases at V and 0 bases at J, leaving 0 bases unmatched. Germline CDR1 MNHNS, CDR2 SASEGT. There are 12 residues in the CDR3.

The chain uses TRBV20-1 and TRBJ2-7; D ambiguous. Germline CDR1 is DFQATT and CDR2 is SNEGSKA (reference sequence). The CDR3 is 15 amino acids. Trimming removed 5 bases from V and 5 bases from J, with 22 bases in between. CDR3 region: CSALLSRITPHEQYF. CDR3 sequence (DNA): TGCAGTGCTCTTCTTTCCAGGATAACACCCCACGAGCAGTACTTC.

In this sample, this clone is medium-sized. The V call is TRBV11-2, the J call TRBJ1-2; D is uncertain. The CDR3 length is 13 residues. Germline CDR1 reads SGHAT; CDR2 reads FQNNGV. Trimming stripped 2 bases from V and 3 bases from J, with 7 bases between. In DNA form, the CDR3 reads TGTGCCAGCAGCTTAAATCAGGACTATGGCTACACCTTC. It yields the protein CASSLNQDYGYTF. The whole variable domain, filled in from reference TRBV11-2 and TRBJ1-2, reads EAGVAQSPRYKIIEKRQSVAFWCNPISGHATLYWYQQILGQGPKLLIQFQNNGVVDDSQLPKDRFSAERLKGVDSTLKIQPAKLEDSAVYLCASSLNQDYGYTFGSGTRLTVV.

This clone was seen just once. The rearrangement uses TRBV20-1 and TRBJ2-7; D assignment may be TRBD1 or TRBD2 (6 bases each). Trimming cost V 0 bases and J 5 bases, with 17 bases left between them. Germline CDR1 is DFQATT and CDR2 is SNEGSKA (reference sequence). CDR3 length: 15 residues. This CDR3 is CSARDGGGMPNEQYF. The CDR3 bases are TGCAGTGCTAGAGATGGAGGGGGAATGCCCAACGAGCAGTACTTC.

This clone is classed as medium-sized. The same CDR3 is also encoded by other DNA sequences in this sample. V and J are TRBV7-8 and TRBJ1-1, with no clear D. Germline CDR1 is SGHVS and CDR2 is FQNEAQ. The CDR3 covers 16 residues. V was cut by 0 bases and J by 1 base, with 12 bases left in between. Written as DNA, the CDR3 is TGTGCCAGCAGCTTAGCCCGGGGTGGGAGGAACACTGAAGCTTTCTTT. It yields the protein CASSLARGGRNTEAFF.

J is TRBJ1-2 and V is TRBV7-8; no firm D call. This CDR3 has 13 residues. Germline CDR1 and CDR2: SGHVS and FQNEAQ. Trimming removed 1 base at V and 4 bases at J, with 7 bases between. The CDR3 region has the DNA TGTGCCAGCAGCTTAGGTAGAAGCTATGGCTACACCTTC. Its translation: CASSLGRSYGYTF. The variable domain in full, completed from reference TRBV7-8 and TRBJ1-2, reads GAGVSQSPRYKVAKRGQDVALRCDPISGHVSLFWYQQALGQGPEFLTYFQNEAQLDKSGLPSDRFFAERPEGSVSTLKIQRTQQEDSAVYLCASSLGRSYGYTFGSGTRLTVV.

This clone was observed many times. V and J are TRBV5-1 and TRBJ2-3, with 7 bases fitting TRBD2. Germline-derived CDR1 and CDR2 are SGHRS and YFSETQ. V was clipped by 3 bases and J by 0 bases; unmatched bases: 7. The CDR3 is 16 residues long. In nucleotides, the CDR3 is TGCGCCAGCAGCTCGGGACTACAAAGTAGCACAGATACGCAGTATTTT. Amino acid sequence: CASSSGLQSSTDTQYF.

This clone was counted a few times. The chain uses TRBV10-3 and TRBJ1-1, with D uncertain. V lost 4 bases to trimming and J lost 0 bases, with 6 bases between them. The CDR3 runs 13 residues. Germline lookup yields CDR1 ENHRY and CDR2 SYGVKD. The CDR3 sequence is CAISAVMNTEAFF. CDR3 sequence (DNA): TGTGCCATCAGTGCTGTAATGAACACTGAAGCTTTCTTT.

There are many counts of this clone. In nucleotides, the CDR3 is TGTGCCAGCAGGGGACAGGGAGTTAGCAATGAGCAGTTCTTC. Amino acid sequence: CASRGQGVSNEQFF. The gene calls are TRBV9 and TRBJ2-1, with TRBD1 identical over 9 bases. V gave up 5 bases and J gave up 6 bases; unmatched junction bases: 6. The CDR3 sequence is 14 residues long. CDR1 is SGDLS and CDR2 is YYNGEE in the germline V gene.

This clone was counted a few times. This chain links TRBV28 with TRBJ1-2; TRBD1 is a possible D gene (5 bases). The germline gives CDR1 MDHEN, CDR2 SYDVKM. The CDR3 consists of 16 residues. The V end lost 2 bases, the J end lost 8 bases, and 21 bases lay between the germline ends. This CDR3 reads CASSLGLGTGTMGYTF. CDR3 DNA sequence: TGTGCCAGCAGTTTAGGCCTCGGGACCGGAACTATGGGCTACACCTTC.

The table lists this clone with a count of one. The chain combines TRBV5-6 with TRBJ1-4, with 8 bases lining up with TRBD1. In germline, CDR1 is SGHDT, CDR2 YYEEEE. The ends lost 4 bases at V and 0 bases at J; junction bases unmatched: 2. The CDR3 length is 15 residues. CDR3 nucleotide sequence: TGTGCCAGCAGCCCACAGGGGGCAACTAATGAAAAACTGTTTTTT. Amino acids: CASSPQGATNEKLFF.

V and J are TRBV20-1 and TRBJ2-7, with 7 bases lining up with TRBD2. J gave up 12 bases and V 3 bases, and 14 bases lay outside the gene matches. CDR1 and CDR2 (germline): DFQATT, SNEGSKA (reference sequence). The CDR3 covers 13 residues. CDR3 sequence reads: CSASSGDVNVLYF. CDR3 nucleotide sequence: TGCAGTGCTAGCAGCGGGGACGTAAACGTGCTGTACTTC.

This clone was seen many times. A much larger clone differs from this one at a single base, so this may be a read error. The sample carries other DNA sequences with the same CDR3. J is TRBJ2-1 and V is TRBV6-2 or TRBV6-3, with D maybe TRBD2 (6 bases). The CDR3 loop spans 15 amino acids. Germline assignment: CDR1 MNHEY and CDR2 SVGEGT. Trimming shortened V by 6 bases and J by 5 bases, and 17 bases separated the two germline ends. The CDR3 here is CASSTRLVPNNEQFF. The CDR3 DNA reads TGTGCCAGCAGCACCCGACTAGTACCAAACAATGAGCAGTTCTTC.

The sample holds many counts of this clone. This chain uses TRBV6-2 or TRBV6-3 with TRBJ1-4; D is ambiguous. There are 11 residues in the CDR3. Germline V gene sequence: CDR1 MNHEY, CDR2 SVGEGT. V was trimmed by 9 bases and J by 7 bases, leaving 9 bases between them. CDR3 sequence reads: CARECGEKLFF. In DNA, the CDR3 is TGTGCCAGGGAATGTGGTGAAAAACTGTTTTTT.

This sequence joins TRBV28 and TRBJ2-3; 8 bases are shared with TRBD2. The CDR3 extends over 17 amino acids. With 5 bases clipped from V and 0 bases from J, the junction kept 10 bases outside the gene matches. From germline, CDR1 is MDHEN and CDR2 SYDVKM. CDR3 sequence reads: CASSPPGLEFSTDTQYF. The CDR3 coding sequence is TGTGCCAGCAGTCCTCCGGGACTAGAGTTTAGCACAGATACGCAGTATTTT.

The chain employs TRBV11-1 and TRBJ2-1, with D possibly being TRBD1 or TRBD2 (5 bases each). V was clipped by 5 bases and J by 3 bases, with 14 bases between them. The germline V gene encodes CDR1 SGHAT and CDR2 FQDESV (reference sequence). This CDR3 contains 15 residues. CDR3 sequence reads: CASSPALGDYNEQFF. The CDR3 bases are TGTGCCAGCAGCCCGGCCCTGGGGGACTACAATGAGCAGTTCTTC.

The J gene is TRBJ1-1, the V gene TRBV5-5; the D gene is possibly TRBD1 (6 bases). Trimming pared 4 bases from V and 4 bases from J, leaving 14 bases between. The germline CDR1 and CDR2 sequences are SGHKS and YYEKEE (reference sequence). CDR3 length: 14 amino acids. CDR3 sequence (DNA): TGTGCCAGCAGCCGGACGGGACAAAGCACTGAAGCTTTCTTT. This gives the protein CASSRTGQSTEAFF.